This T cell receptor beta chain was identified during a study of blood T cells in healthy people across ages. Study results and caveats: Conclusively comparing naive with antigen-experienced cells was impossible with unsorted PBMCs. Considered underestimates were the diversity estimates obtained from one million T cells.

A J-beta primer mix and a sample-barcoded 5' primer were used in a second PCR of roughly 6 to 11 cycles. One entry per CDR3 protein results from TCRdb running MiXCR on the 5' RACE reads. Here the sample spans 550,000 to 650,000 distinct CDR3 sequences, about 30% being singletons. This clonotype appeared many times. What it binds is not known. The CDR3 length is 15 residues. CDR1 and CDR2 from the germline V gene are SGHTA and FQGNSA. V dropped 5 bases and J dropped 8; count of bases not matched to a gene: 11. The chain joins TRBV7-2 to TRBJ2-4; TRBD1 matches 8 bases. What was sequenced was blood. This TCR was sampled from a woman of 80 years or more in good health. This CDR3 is CASSLGQGLRYIQYF. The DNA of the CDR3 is TGTGCCAGCAGCCTTGGACAGGGTTTGAGATACATTCAGTACTTC.